These 3 T cell receptor beta chains originate from one sample sequenced in a study of shared clonotypes between healthy human individuals. The assay was immunoSEQ multiplex PCR, and TCRdb's table has in-frame clones only and misses some. In the table there are about 2.4 million clones, 93% of which are singletons. The sample consisted of naive CD4+ T cells from PBMCs. Subset denoted: CD45RA+ positively selected. Every receptor here comes from a man younger than 35 in good health. Some clones in this sample may be carry-over from other donors' samples.

The V and J genes are TRBV29-1 and TRBJ2-7, with D perhaps TRBD1 (6 bases). From germline, CDR1 is SQVTM and CDR2 ANQGSEA. This CDR3 contains 15 residues. V lost 7 bases and J lost 3, with 22 bases in between. The CDR3 DNA reads TGCAGCGCGAAACAGGGCCGGGACATCTACTACGAGCAGTACTTC. This encodes CSAKQGRDIYYEQYF.

This clone was detected only once. The chain carries TRBV7-6 and TRBJ1-5, with no clear D. The V gene's germline CDR1 is SGHVS and CDR2 FNYEAQ. CDR3 length equals 13 residues. Between the trimmed V and J ends, which lost 1 base and 6 bases, there was a span of 7 bases. Here the CDR3 reads CASSLGFAQPQHF. CDR3 DNA sequence: TGTGCCAGCAGCTTAGGTTTCGCTCAGCCCCAGCATTTT. The complete variable domain, with remaining parts taken from reference TRBV7-6 and TRBJ1-5, reads GAGVSQSPRYKVTKRGQDVALRCDPISGHVSLYWYRQALGQGPEFLTYFNYEAQQDKSGLPNDRFSAERPEGSISTLTIQRTEQRDSAMYRCASSLGFAQPQHFGDGTRLSIL.

V and J are TRBV6-1 and TRBJ1-5, with D perhaps matching TRBD1 (6 bases). The CDR3 has 15 residues. The V gene's germline CDR1 is MNHNS and CDR2 SASEGT. The V and J ends lost 2 bases and 3 bases respectively, with 11 bases between them. Here the CDR3 DNA reads TGTGCCAGCAGTGAACGGGACAATTACAATCAGCCCCAGCATTTT. Translation: CASSERDNYNQPQHF.